These 9 T cell receptor beta chains came from one sample sequenced in a study of beta chain features in type 1 diabetes. Notes on the study in general: Shorter TCRB CDR3s, moderately but significantly so, were found in Type 1 diabetes patients in all four CD4+ subsets.

No antigen has been assigned to these receptors. Expressed TCRB transcripts got sequenced, as all isolated RNA was reverse transcribed. Method: immunoSEQ multiplex PCR; TCRdb's copy keeps in-frame clones and lacks some. The sample lists some 240,000 clones, 16% seen once, with approximately 0.086% in the top ten. Sequencing input: naive CD4+ T cells from blood. The receptor source for this set is a man aged 25-45 years with type 1 diabetes.

V is TRBV2 and J is TRBJ2-7; D uncertain. The germline gives CDR1 SNHLY, CDR2 FYNNEI. Trimming removed 8 bases at V and 3 bases at J, with 5 bases between. CDR3 length equals 10 residues. CDR3: CASQIYEQYF. CDR3 coding DNA: TGTGCCAGCCAGATCTACGAGCAGTACTTC.

The table lists this clone with a few counts. CDR3 in DNA: TGTGCCAGCAGCCCCGGAGTATTGGGTCCCTACGAGCAGTACTTC. Protein product: CASSPGVLGPYEQYF. This rearrangement joins TRBV7-2 to TRBJ2-7, with no clear D. CDR1 is SGHTA and CDR2 is FQGNSA in the germline V gene. Trimming stripped 5 bases from V and 2 bases from J, with 16 bases between. The CDR3 length is 15 residues.

The chain carries TRBV2 and TRBJ2-3, with D perhaps matching TRBD1 (6 bases). The germline V gene has CDR1 SNHLY and CDR2 FYNNEI. V gave up 6 bases and J gave up 2 bases, with 12 bases separating them. The CDR3 runs to 14 residues. CDR3 bases: TGTGCCAGCAGGGAACAGGGCTCCACAGATACGCAGTATTTT. This encodes CASREQGSTDTQYF.

The rearrangement links TRBV6-6 to TRBJ2-7; D is undetermined. CDR3 length: 14 residues. V was cut by 4 bases and J by 7 bases, with 17 bases left in between. The germline CDR1 and CDR2 sequences are MNHNY and SVGAGI (reference sequence). The CDR3 sequence: CASSSSASAREQYF. The CDR3 DNA is TGTGCCAGCAGTTCCAGCGCTTCCGCAAGGGAGCAGTACTTC.

DNA for the CDR3: TGTGCCAGCAGTTTACAAGGCAGAATCTCCTACGAGCAGTACTTC. Its translation is CASSLQGRISYEQYF. The chain joins TRBV28 to TRBJ2-7; D gene ambiguous. This CDR3 has 15 amino acids. V lost 2 bases, J lost 0 bases, and 11 bases lay in between. The germline V gene has CDR1 MDHEN and CDR2 SYDVKM.

This clone was detected a few times. The CDR3 sequence: CSVAVHQETQYF. The CDR3 DNA is TGCAGCGTTGCGGTTCACCAAGAGACCCAGTACTTC. The V call is TRBV29-1, the J call TRBJ2-5, with D hard to call. Germline loops: CDR1 SQVTM, CDR2 ANQGSEA. V dropped 4 bases and J dropped 0 bases, with 6 bases sitting between them. This CDR3 has 12 amino acids. Based on the CDR3 plus reference TRBV29-1 and TRBJ2-5, the full variable domain is SAVISQKPSRDICQRGTSLTIQCQVDSQVTMMFWYRQQPGQSLTLIATANQGSEATYESGFVIDKFPISRPNLTFSTLTVSNMSPEDSSIYLCSVAVHQETQYFGPGTRLLVL.

The chain recombines TRBV29-1 with TRBJ1-1; D gene uncertain. Between the trimmed V and J ends, which lost 7 bases and 6 bases, there was a span of 18 bases. Per the germline V gene, CDR1 is SQVTM and CDR2 is ANQGSEA. The CDR3 contains 13 residues. CDR3 region: CSAARSLGAEAFF. As DNA, the CDR3 is TGCAGCGCAGCTCGGTCCCTGGGTGCTGAAGCTTTCTTT.

This clone was observed a handful of times. The gene calls are TRBV7-2 and TRBJ1-2, with a possible D match to TRBD1 (5 bases). V dropped 4 bases and J dropped 0 bases, with 9 bases sitting between them. The CDR3 extends over 14 amino acids. The V gene's germline CDR1 is SGHTA and CDR2 FQGNSA. The CDR3 spells CASSSRQSNYGYTF. The DNA of the CDR3 is TGTGCCAGCAGCTCACGACAGTCTAACTATGGCTACACCTTC.

This clone was observed a few times. This chain connects TRBV4-1 to TRBJ2-7; TRBD2 is a possible D gene (6 bases). Per germline, CDR1 MGHRA and CDR2 YSYEKL. V was cut by 0 bases and J by 0 bases, with 12 bases left in between. This CDR3 has 16 amino acids. The CDR3 bases are TGCGCCAGCAGCCAAGATTGGGACTTAAGCTCCTACGAGCAGTACTTC. Protein: CASSQDWDLSSYEQYF.